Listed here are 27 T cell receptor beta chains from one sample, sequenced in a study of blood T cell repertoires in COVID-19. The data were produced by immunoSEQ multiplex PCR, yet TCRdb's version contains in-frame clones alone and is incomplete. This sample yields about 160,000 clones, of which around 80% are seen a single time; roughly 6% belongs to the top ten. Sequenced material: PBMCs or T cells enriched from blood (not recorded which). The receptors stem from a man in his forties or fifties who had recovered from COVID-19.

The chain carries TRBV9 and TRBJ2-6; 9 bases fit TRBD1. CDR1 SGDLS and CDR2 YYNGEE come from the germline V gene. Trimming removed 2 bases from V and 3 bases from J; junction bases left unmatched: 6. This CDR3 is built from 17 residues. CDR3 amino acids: CASSVGQGSSGANVLTF. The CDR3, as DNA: TGTGCCAGCAGCGTCGGACAGGGGAGCAGTGGGGCCAACGTCCTGACTTTC.

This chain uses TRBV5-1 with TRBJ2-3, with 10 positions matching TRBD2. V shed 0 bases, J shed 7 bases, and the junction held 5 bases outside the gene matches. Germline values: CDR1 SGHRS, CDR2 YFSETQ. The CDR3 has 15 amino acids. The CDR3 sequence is CASSLDGTSANTQYF. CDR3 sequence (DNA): TGCGCCAGCAGCTTGGACGGGACTAGCGCGAATACGCAGTATTTT.

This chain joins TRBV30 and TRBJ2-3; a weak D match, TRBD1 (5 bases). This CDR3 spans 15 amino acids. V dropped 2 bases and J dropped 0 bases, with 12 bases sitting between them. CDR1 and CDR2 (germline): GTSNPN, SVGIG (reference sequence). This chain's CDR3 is CAWSSRPGSTDTQYF. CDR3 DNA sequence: TGTGCCTGGAGTTCCCGGCCAGGGAGCACAGATACGCAGTATTTT.

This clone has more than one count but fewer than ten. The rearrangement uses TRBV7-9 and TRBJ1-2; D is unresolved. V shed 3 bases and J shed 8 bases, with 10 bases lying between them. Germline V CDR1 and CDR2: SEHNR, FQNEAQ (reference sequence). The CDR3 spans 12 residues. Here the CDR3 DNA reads TGTGCCAGCAGCTTCGGGTTGGCAGGCTACACCTTC. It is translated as CASSFGLAGYTF.

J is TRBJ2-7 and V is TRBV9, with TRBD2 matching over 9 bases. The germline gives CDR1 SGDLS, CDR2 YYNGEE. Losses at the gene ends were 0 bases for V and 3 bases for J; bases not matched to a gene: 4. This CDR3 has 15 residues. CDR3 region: CASSVEGSGGYEQYF. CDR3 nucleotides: TGTGCCAGCAGCGTAGAGGGTAGCGGGGGCTACGAGCAGTACTTC.

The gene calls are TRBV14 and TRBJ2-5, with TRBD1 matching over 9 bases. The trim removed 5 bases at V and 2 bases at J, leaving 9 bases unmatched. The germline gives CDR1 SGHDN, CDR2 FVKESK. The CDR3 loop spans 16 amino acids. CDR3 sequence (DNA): TGTGCCAGCAGCGAATGGACAGGGGTCGGGCAAGAGACCCAGTACTTC. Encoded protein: CASSEWTGVGQETQYF.

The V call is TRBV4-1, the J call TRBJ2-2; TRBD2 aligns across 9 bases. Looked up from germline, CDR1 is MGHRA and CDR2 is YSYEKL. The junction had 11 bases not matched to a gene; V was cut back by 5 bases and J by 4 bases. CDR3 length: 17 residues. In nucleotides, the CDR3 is TGCGCCAGCAGCTTGGGCCTACGCGGGGGGGGCACCGGGGAGCTGTTTTTT. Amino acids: CASSLGLRGGGTGELFF.

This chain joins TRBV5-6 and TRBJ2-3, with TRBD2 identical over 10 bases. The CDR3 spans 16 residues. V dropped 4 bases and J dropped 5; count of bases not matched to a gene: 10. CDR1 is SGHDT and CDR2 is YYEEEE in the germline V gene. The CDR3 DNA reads TGTGCCAGCAGCCGAATAAGCGGGGGGGCCGAAGATACGCAGTATTTT. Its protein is CASSRISGGAEDTQYF.

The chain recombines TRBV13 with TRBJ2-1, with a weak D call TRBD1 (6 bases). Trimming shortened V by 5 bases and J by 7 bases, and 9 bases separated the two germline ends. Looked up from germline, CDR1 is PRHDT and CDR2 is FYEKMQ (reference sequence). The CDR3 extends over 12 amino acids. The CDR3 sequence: CASSRDRNEQFF. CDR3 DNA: TGTGCCAGCAGCAGAGACAGGAATGAGCAGTTCTTC.

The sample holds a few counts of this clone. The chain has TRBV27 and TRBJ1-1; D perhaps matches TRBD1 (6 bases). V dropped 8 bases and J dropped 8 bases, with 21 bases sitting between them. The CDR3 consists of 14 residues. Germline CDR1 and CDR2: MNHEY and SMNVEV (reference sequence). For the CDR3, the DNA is TGTGCCAGCCTTTCTTTAGGGGGGGAAAGGGAAGCTTTCTTT. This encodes CASLSLGGEREAFF.

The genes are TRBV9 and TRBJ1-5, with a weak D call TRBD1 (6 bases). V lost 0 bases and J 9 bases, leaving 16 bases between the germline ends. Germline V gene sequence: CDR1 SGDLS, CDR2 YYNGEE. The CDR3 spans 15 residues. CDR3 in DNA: TGTGCCAGCAGCGTAGGGGAAGGGGGATTGTTGCCCCAGCATTTT. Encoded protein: CASSVGEGGLLPQHF.

The chain's CDR3 is CASSVATGLEQYF. CDR3 bases: TGTGCCAGCAGCGTAGCTACGGGACTCGAGCAGTACTTC. This sequence joins TRBV9 and TRBJ2-7; possible D gene TRBD2, 6 bases. V was clipped by 0 bases and J by 6 bases, with 10 bases between them. The CDR3 covers 13 residues. The germline V gene encodes CDR1 SGDLS and CDR2 YYNGEE.

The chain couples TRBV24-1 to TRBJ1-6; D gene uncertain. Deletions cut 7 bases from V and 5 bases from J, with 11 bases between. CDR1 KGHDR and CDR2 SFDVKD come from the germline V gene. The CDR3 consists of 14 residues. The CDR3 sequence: CATSGSGDNSPLHF. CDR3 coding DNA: TGTGCCACCAGCGGTTCTGGTGATAATTCACCCCTCCACTTT.

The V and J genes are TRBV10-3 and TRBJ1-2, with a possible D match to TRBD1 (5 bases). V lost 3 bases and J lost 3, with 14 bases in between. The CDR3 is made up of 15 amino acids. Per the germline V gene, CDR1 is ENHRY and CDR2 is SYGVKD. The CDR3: CAISDFQGGDYGYTF. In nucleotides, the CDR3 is TGTGCCATCAGTGACTTTCAGGGAGGCGACTATGGCTACACCTTC.

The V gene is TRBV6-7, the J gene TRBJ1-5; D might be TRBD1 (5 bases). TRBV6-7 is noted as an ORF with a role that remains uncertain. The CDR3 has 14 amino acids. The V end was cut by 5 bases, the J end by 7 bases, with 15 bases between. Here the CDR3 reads CASSGRPKGQPQHF. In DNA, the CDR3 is TGTGCCAGCAGTGGGAGGCCAAAGGGGCAGCCCCAGCATTTT.

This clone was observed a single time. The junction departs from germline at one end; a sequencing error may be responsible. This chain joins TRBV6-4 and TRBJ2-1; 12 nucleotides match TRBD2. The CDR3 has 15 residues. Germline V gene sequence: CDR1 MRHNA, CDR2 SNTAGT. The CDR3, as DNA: TGTGCCACCAGTTCGACTAGCGGGGGTTTCAATGAGCAGTTCTTC. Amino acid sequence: CATSSTSGGFNEQFF.

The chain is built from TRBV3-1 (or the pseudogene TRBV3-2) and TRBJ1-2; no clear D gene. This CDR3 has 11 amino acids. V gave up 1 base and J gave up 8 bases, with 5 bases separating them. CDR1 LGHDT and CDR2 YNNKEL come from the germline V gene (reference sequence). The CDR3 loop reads CASSQGEGYTF. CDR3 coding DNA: TGTGCCAGCAGCCAAGGAGAAGGCTACACCTTC.

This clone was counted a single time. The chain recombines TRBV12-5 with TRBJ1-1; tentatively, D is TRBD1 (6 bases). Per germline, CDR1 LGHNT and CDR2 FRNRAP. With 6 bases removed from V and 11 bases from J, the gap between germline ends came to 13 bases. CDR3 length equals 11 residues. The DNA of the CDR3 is TGTGCTAGTGGAGCGGACAGCGTGGCTTTCTTT. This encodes CASGADSVAFF.

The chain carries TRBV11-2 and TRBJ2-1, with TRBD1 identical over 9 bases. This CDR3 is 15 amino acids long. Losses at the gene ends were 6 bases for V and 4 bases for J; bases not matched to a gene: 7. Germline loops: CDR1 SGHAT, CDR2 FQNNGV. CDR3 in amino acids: CASSQTGGWYNEQFF. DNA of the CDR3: TGTGCCAGCAGTCAAACAGGGGGCTGGTACAATGAGCAGTTCTTC.

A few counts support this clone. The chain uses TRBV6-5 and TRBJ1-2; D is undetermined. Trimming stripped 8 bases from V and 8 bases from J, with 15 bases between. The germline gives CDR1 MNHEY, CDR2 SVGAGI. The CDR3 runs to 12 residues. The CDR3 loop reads CASCSYPHGYTF. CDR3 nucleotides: TGTGCCAGCTGTTCCTACCCTCACGGCTACACCTTC.

This chain's CDR3 is CASRIPGQGVRETQYF. CDR3 coding DNA: TGTGCCAGCAGGATCCCGGGACAGGGGGTGCGGGAGACCCAGTACTTC. The chain is built from TRBV11-2 and TRBJ2-5; 11 positions match TRBD1. This CDR3 region has 16 residues. Trimming took 6 bases from V and 5 from J; bases not matched to a gene: 11. The germline V gene has CDR1 SGHAT and CDR2 FQNNGV.

The CDR3 nucleotides read TGTGCCAGCAGCCCCGCCGGGACTAGCGCCCTGTCCTACAATGAGCAGTTCTTC. It specifies CASSPAGTSALSYNEQFF. The chain combines TRBV13 with TRBJ2-1; 10 nucleotides agree with TRBD2. The CDR3 is 18 residues long. The ends lost 5 bases at V and 1 base at J; junction bases unmatched: 11. CDR1 is PRHDT, CDR2 FYEKMQ, per germline (reference sequence).

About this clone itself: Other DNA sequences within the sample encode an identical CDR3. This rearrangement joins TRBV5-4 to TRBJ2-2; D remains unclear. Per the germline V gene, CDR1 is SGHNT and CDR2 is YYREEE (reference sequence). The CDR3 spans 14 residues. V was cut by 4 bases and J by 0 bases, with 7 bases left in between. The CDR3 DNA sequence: TGTGCCAGCAGCCGAGACTCGAACACCGGGGAGCTGTTTTTT. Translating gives CASSRDSNTGELFF.

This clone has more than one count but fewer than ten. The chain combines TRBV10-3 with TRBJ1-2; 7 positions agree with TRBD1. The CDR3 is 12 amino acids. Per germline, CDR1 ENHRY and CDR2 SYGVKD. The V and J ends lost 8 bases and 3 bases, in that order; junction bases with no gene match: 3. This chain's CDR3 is CAIQGTDYGYTF. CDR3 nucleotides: TGTGCCATCCAAGGGACAGACTATGGCTACACCTTC.

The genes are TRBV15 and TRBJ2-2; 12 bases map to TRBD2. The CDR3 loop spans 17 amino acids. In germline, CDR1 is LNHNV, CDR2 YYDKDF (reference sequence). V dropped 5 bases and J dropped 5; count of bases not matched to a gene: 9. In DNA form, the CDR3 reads TGTGCCACCAGCCCTACTAGCGGGGGGCCTGAGACCGGGGAGCTGTTTTTT. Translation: CATSPTSGGPETGELFF.

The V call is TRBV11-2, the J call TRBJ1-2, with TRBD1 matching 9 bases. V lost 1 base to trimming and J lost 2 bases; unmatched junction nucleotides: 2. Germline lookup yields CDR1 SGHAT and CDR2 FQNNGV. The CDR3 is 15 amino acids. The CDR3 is CASSLAGTGNYGYTF. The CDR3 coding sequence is TGTGCCAGCAGCTTAGCAGGGACAGGGAACTATGGCTACACCTTC.

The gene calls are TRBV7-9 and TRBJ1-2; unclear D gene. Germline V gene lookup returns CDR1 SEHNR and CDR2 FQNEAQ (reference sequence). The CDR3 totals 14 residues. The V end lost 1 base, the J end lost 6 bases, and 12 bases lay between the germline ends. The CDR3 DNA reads TGTGCCAGCAGCTTAGTAGAGGGCGGGAATGGCTACACCTTC. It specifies CASSLVEGGNGYTF.